The 25 T cell receptor beta chains below come from one sample, sequenced in a study of blood T cell repertoires in COVID-19. Generated by immunoSEQ multiplex PCR, the TCRdb table keeps only in-frame clones and is missing some. The table lists around 250,000 clones, 80% to 85% of them singletons. Source material: peripheral blood. Every receptor here comes from a woman aged 18 to 35 with acute or convalescent COVID-19.

The gene calls are TRBV7-2 and TRBJ2-7; 9 nucleotides match TRBD2. The CDR3 consists of 15 residues. Germline V CDR1 and CDR2: SGHTA, FQGNSA. The J segment lost 2 bases and the V segment lost 1 base, leaving 3 bases of the junction unmatched. The CDR3 is CASSLELAGAYEQYF. CDR3 coding DNA: TGTGCCAGCAGCTTAGAACTAGCGGGCGCCTACGAGCAGTACTTC.

This rearrangement joins TRBV7-6 to TRBJ2-7, with D possibly TRBD2 on 6 matching bases. This CDR3 is 13 amino acids long. Germline CDR1 is SGHVS and CDR2 is FNYEAQ. Trimming removed 8 bases at V and 2 bases at J, with 13 bases between. The CDR3 sequence is CASSLASAYEQYF. CDR3 nucleotide sequence: TGTGCCAGCTCTCTAGCGAGCGCCTACGAGCAGTACTTC.

V is TRBV10-3 and J is TRBJ2-2, with D perhaps matching TRBD1 (6 bases). CDR3 length: 17 amino acids. V shed 6 bases and J shed 0 bases, with 17 bases lying between them. Germline V gene sequence: CDR1 ENHRY, CDR2 SYGVKD. Here the CDR3 DNA reads TGTGCCATCAGGGACCCAGGGGCCGAACCGAACACCGGGGAGCTGTTTTTT. This sequence encodes CAIRDPGAEPNTGELFF.

The rearrangement links TRBV28 to TRBJ2-7; 12 nucleotides line up with TRBD2. V lost 6 bases to trimming and J lost 7 bases; unmatched junction nucleotides: 7. CDR1 is MDHEN and CDR2 is SYDVKM in the germline V gene. The length of the CDR3 is 14 residues. The CDR3 is CASSLAGGPWEQYF. CDR3 bases: TGTGCCAGCAGCCTAGCGGGAGGGCCTTGGGAGCAGTACTTC.

The chain combines TRBV27 with TRBJ2-6; D not certain. Germline-derived CDR1 and CDR2 are MNHEY and SMNVEV (reference sequence). This CDR3 contains 15 residues. V shed 4 bases and J shed 0 bases, with 7 bases lying between them. The CDR3 nucleotides are TGTGCCAGCAGTTCCGACATCTCTGGGGCCAACGTCCTGACTTTC. It is translated as CASSSDISGANVLTF.

This sequence joins TRBV10-3 and TRBJ2-1; unclear D gene. The V end lost 3 bases, the J end lost 3 bases, and 12 bases lay between the germline ends. This CDR3 comprises 15 residues. CDR1 is ENHRY and CDR2 is SYGVKD in the germline V gene. The CDR3 sequence is CAISEPPGGYNEQFF. The DNA of the CDR3 is TGTGCCATCAGTGAACCCCCGGGTGGCTACAATGAGCAGTTCTTC.

V is TRBV14 and J is TRBJ2-7, with D possibly TRBD2 on 6 matching bases. Germline values: CDR1 SGHDN, CDR2 FVKESK. V lost 2 bases to trimming and J lost 6 bases, with 17 bases between them. The CDR3 is made up of 15 amino acids. Here the CDR3 DNA reads TGTGCCAGCAGCCAACTGGGCCTAGCGACACCCGAGCAGTACTTC. This translates into CASSQLGLATPEQYF.

This chain connects TRBV19 to TRBJ2-7, with a tentative D call TRBD2 (5 bases). V lost 1 base and J lost 7, with 11 bases in between. CDR3 length equals 13 residues. Germline-derived CDR1 and CDR2 are LNHDA and SQIVND (reference sequence). The CDR3 is CASSIGGSREQYF. The CDR3 region has the DNA TGTGCCAGTAGTATAGGCGGGTCACGGGAGCAGTACTTC.

V is TRBV18 and J is TRBJ2-7; maybe TRBD2 (6 bases). CDR3 size: 18 residues. Germline V gene sequence: CDR1 KGHSH, CDR2 LQKENI. V was pared by 5 bases and J by 2 bases, with 25 bases between. The CDR3 nucleotides are TGTGCCAGCTCATGGTCACCAGAAGCCGGGACGGGGGCCTACGAGCAGTACTTC. Translated: CASSWSPEAGTGAYEQYF.

This clone was recorded once. This chain connects TRBV6-1 to TRBJ2-7; D remains ambiguous. Germline V lookup: CDR1 MNHNS, CDR2 SASEGT. V lost 1 base, J lost 0 bases, and 16 bases lay in between. The CDR3 is 17 residues long. The CDR3 DNA sequence: TGTGCCAGCAGTGAAGATCGACTGGCCTGGAGCTCCTACGAGCAGTACTTC. It specifies CASSEDRLAWSSYEQYF.

This clone has only one observation. V is TRBV28 and J is TRBJ2-1; 10 bases agree with TRBD2. Germline V gives CDR1 MDHEN, CDR2 SYDVKM. The CDR3 has 16 amino acids. V lost 5 bases to trimming and J lost 4 bases; unmatched junction nucleotides: 8. CDR3 amino acids: CASSDLLAGAYNEQFF. CDR3 DNA sequence: TGTGCCAGCAGTGACCTTCTAGCGGGAGCTTACAATGAGCAGTTCTTC.

This rearrangement joins TRBV7-2 to TRBJ2-1; D remains unclear. V gave up 2 bases and J gave up 6 bases, with 14 bases separating them. In germline, CDR1 is SGHTA, CDR2 FQGNSA. This CDR3 spans 15 amino acids. CDR3 sequence reads: CASSLRLLPTNEQFF. In DNA form, the CDR3 reads TGTGCCAGCAGCTTACGATTACTTCCCACCAATGAGCAGTTCTTC.

The chain employs TRBV24-1 and TRBJ2-2; 7 bases are a match to TRBD1. With V trimmed by 4 bases and J by 7 bases, 11 bases remained unmatched. This CDR3 is built from 16 residues. Germline values: CDR1 KGHDR, CDR2 SFDVKD. CDR3 DNA sequence: TGTGCCACCAGTGACCGTGGGCAGGGGGTGGACGGGGAGCTGTTTTTT. Protein product: CATSDRGQGVDGELFF.

The V call is TRBV28, the J call TRBJ1-1, with D maybe TRBD1 (5 bases). This CDR3 is built from 15 residues. The germline CDR1 and CDR2 sequences are MDHEN and SYDVKM. Trimming pared 4 bases from V and 1 base from J, leaving 13 bases between. CDR3 in DNA: TGTGCCAGCAGTTCGACGCAGGGTAAGAACACTGAAGCTTTCTTT. Residues: CASSSTQGKNTEAFF.

The rearrangement uses TRBV6-6 and TRBJ2-1; the match to TRBD1 covers 7 bases. Per germline, CDR1 MNHNY and CDR2 SVGAGI (reference sequence). CDR3 length: 15 residues. V shed 5 bases, J shed 8 bases, and the junction held 12 bases outside the gene matches. The CDR3 spells CASSGVRTGRDEQFF. CDR3 DNA: TGTGCCAGCAGTGGGGTTCGGACAGGTCGCGATGAGCAGTTCTTC.

V is TRBV3-1 (or the pseudogene TRBV3-2) and J is TRBJ1-2; D is unclear. The CDR3 is made up of 14 amino acids. Germline V CDR1 and CDR2: LGHDT, YNNKEL (reference sequence). Trimming shortened V by 0 bases and J by 8 bases, and 13 bases separated the two germline ends. This CDR3 reads CASSQEQTVRGYTF. For the CDR3, the DNA is TGTGCCAGCAGCCAAGAACAGACCGTCCGGGGCTACACCTTC.

The chain is built from TRBV10-3 and TRBJ2-3; 11 bases line up with TRBD1. V trimming: 4 bases; J trimming: 3 bases; junction bases outside the gene matches: 3. The length of the CDR3 is 15 residues. Germline CDR1 is ENHRY and CDR2 is SYGVKD. The CDR3 DNA is TGTGCCATCAGTGCGGACAGGGGGCTGACAGATACGCAGTATTTT. Protein sequence: CAISADRGLTDTQYF.

This rearrangement joins TRBV6-6 to TRBJ1-5; D is perhaps TRBD1 (6 bases). Germline V gene data show CDR1 as MNHNY and CDR2 as SVGAGI (reference sequence). CDR3 length: 13 residues. Trimming took off 6 bases at V and 6 bases at J, with 12 bases between the two ends. CDR3 residues: CASSTGNGQPQHF. For the CDR3, the DNA is TGTGCCAGCAGCACAGGGAATGGTCAGCCCCAGCATTTT.

This clone showed up just a few times. The chain links TRBV27 to TRBJ2-7; 9 bases fit TRBD2. CDR3 length equals 15 residues. J lost 2 bases, V lost 0 bases, and 2 bases had no gene match. Germline V lookup: CDR1 MNHEY, CDR2 SMNVEV (reference sequence). Here the CDR3 reads CASSLSRLAAYEQYF. The CDR3 DNA follows: TGTGCCAGCAGTTTATCCCGACTAGCGGCCTACGAGCAGTACTTC.

DNA of the CDR3: TGCAGCGTTGAGCCCAGGGGGGACAGCATACAAGAGACCCAGTACTTC. Protein product: CSVEPRGDSIQETQYF. The V gene is TRBV29-1, the J gene TRBJ2-5, with D maybe TRBD1 (7 bases). The CDR3 spans 16 residues. Trimming cost V 3 bases and J 2 bases, with 19 bases left between them. Germline assignment: CDR1 SQVTM and CDR2 ANQGSEA.

The chain joins TRBV28 to TRBJ2-1; a weak D match, TRBD2 (6 bases). Trimming took off 6 bases at V and 6 bases at J, with 18 bases between the two ends. This CDR3 contains 15 residues. Germline V gene data show CDR1 as MDHEN and CDR2 as SYDVKM. The chain's CDR3 is CASSLIGGPGNEQFF. As DNA, the CDR3 is TGTGCCAGCAGCCTTATCGGAGGGCCAGGCAATGAGCAGTTCTTC.

The chain links TRBV11-2 to TRBJ2-6; D gene unclear. From germline, CDR1 is SGHAT and CDR2 FQNNGV. The CDR3 length is 16 residues. V lost 6 bases to trimming and J lost 0 bases, with 12 bases between them. The CDR3 nucleotides read TGTGCCAGCAGGCATCTCTTCAGCTCTGGGGCCAACGTCCTGACTTTC. Amino acid sequence: CASRHLFSSGANVLTF.

V usage is TRBV11-2 and J usage is TRBJ1-6; D may be TRBD1 (5 bases). Germline CDR1 and CDR2: SGHAT and FQNNGV. The CDR3 contains 15 residues. Trimming took 7 bases from V and 4 from J, leaving 14 bases between them. The CDR3 loop reads CASTPGGLYNSPLHF. The CDR3 bases are TGTGCCAGCACCCCGGGGGGGTTGTATAATTCACCCCTCCACTTT.

In DNA form, the CDR3 reads TGTGCCAGCAGCAAAGCGAGGCAGCCCCAAGAGACCCAGTACTTC. It specifies CASSKARQPQETQYF. V usage is TRBV21-1 and J usage is TRBJ2-5; TRBD2 was called by the table and not checked on the DNA. TRBV21-1 is a recognized pseudogene. The CDR3 sequence is 15 residues long.

This clone occurred once. CDR3 bases: TGTGCCAGCAGTTTTTTGCCTAGCGGGGACTACGAGCAGTACTTC. This encodes CASSFLPSGDYEQYF. This chain joins TRBV6-5 and TRBJ2-7, with 9 positions matching TRBD2. Germline CDR1 is MNHEY and CDR2 is SVGAGI. The junction had 7 bases not matched to a gene; V was cut back by 4 bases and J by 3 bases. CDR3 length: 15 residues.